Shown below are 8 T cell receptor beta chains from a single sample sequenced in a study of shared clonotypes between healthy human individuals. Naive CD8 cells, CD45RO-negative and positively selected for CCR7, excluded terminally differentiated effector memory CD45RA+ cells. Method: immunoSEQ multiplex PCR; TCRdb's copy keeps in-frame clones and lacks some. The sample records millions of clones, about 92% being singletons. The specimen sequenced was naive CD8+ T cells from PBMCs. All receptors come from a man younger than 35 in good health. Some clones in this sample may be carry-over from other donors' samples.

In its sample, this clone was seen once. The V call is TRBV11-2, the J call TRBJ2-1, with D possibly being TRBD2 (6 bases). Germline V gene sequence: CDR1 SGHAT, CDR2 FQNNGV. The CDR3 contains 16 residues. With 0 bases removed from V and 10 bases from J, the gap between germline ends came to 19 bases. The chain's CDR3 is CASSLEYGGAPPEQFF. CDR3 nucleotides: TGTGCCAGCAGCTTAGAGTACGGGGGAGCCCCCCCGGAGCAGTTCTTC. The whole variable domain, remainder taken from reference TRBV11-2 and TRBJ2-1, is EAGVAQSPRYKIIEKRQSVAFWCNPISGHATLYWYQQILGQGPKLLIQFQNNGVVDDSQLPKDRFSAERLKGVDSTLKIQPAKLEDSAVYLCASSLEYGGAPPEQFFGPGTRLTVL.

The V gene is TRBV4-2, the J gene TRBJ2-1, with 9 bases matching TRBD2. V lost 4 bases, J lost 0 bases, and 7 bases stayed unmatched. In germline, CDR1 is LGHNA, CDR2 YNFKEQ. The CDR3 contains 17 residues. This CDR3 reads CASSPEAGGSSYNEQFF. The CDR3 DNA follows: TGTGCCAGCAGCCCCGAAGCGGGAGGCTCCTCCTACAATGAGCAGTTCTTC.

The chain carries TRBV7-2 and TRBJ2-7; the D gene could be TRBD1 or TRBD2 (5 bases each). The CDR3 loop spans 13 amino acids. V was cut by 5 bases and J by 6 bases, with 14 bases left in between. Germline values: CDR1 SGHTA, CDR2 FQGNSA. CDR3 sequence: CASSGLGVSEQYF. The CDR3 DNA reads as TGTGCCAGCAGCGGGCTGGGGGTCAGCGAGCAGTACTTC.

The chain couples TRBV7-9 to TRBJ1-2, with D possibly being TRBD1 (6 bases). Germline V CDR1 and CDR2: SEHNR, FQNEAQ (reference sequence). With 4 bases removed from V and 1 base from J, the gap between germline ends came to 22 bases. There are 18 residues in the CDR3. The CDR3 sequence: CASSSSTGGASSNYGYTF. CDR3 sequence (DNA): TGTGCCAGCAGCTCCAGTACGGGGGGCGCATCGAGTAACTATGGCTACACCTTC.

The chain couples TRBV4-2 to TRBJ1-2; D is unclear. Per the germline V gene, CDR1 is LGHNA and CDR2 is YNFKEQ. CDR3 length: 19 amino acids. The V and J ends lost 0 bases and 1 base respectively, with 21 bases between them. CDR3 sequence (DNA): TGTGCCAGCAGCCAAGATAACAGACGCTATACGTGGGATAACTATGGCTACACCTTC. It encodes CASSQDNRRYTWDNYGYTF.

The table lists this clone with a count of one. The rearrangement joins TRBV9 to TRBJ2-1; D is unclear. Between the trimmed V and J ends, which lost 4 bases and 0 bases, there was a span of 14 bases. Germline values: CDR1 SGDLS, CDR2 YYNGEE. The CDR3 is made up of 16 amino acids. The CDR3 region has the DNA TGTGCCAGCAGCTCTCGGACGCCGAGCTCCTACAATGAGCAGTTCTTC. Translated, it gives CASSSRTPSSYNEQFF.

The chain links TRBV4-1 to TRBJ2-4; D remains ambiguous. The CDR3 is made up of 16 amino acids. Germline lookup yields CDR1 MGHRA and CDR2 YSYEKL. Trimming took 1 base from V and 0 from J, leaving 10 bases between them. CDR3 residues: CASSQVRLQAKNIQYF. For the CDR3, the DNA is TGCGCCAGCAGCCAAGTTAGACTCCAAGCCAAAAACATTCAGTACTTC.

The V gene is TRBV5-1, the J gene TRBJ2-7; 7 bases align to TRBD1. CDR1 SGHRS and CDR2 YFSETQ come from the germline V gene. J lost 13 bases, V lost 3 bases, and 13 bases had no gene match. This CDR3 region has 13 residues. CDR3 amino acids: CASSSSGQKDGYF. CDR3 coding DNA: TGCGCCAGCAGCTCCTCGGGACAGAAGGACGGATACTTC.